This is a list of T cell receptor beta chains from one sample in a study of T cell repertoires in cytomegalovirus infection. TCRdb ran MiXCR on the reads and lists one entry per CDR3 protein. The sample yields approximately 300,000 distinct CDR3 sequences, about 25% seen once. These TCRs' antigens remain unknown. Sequenced material: cultured PBMCs, taken from culture after CMV antigen stimulation. The receptor set was obtained from a human donor in good health (CMV status not recorded). Some clones in this sample may be carry-over from other donors' samples. CDR3s include the opening cysteine and the closing phenylalanine or tryptophan. Fields, in order: J gene, V gene, D gene, clone size, CDR3 DNA, CDR3 protein. The D gene is left open where the match is weak. A clone size is listed for some rows: how often the clone was seen (once, few, many), or a class if it is expanded.

TRBJ2-1	TRBV6-1	.	.	TGTGCCAGCAGGTTGATGGGGGGTGAGCAGTTCTTC	CASRLMGGEQFF
TRBJ2-7	TRBV15	.	.	TGTGCCACCAGCAGAGATCGGGCAACCCCCCGCGGGCAGTACTTC	CATSRDRATPRGQYF
TRBJ1-1	TRBV7-2	.	few	TGTGCCAGCAGCCGGGCCCGAATCATGAACACTGAAGCTTTCTTT	CASSRARIMNTEAFF
TRBJ1-2	TRBV4-3	TRBD1	.	TGCGCCAGCAGCCAAGAGAGGGGGCCGGGACCTTACTTCCTTGGGCCCCCATTTCTCTATGGCTACACCTTC	CASSQERGPGPYFLGPPFLYGYTF
TRBJ1-5	TRBV7-8	TRBD1	many	TGTGCCAGCAGCTCCCGGACAGGGACGGACAATCAGCCCCAGCATTTT	CASSSRTGTDNQPQHF
TRBJ2-7	TRBV20-1	.	.	TGCAGTGCTAGTCGACGCCGGGTGGGTACTAACGAGCAGTACTTC	CSASRRRVGTNEQYF
TRBJ2-3	TRBV7-2	TRBD2	many	TGTGCCAGCAGCATAGGGACTAGGAACACAGATACGCAGTATTTT	CASSIGTRNTDTQYF
TRBJ2-6	TRBV30	.	.	TGTGCCTGGAGTAGTACTGGGGCCAACGTCCTGACTTTC	CAWSSTGANVLTF
TRBJ2-3	TRBV4-3	.	few	TGCGCCAGCAGCCAAGAAACAGGGCTTAGCACAGATACGCAGTATTTT	CASSQETGLSTDTQYF
TRBJ2-7	TRBV7-9	.	many	TGTGCCAGCAGTCATGGTTCTCCTAGTTGGCAGTACTTC	CASSHGSPSWQYF
TRBJ2-2	TRBV7-2	.	few	TGTGCCAGCAGCTTAGATCTCGGGGAGCTGTTTTTT	CASSLDLGELFF
TRBJ2-7	TRBV28	TRBD2	.	TGTGCCAGCAGTTTGACTAGCGGGGGCGGTTACGAGCAGTACTTC	CASSLTSGGGYEQYF
TRBJ2-2	TRBV11-2	.	.	TGTGCCAGCAGCACCGACAGTAAGGCGCTGTTTTTT	CASSTDSKALFF
TRBJ2-1	TRBV7-2	TRBD1	few	TGTGCCAGCAGCCGGCAGGGGGTGGGTTACAATGAGCAGTTCTTC	CASSRQGVGYNEQFF
TRBJ1-1	TRBV28	.	.	TGTGCCAGCAGTTCCCTACCGGGCCCAGAGGTGGGAGAAGCTTTCTTT	CASSSLPGPEVGEAFF
TRBJ2-3	TRBV5-5	TRBD1	few	TGTGCCAGCAGCATCCGGGACAGGGATACGCAGTATTTT	CASSIRDRDTQYF
TRBJ2-3	TRBV7-2	.	.	TGTGCCAGCAGCTGGACTGAGGATACGCAGTATTTT	CASSWTEDTQYF
TRBJ2-1	TRBV7-2	.	many	TGTGCCAGCAGCACTCGATTACTAGCTTATGAGCAGTTCTTC	CASSTRLLAYEQFF
TRBJ2-1	TRBV7-2	TRBD2	medium-sized	TGTGCCAGCAGCTTAACGCCTAGCGGGAGAACGCAGTTCTTC	CASSLTPSGRTQFF
TRBJ2-1	TRBV7-9	TRBD2	many	TGTGCCAGCAGCATATTCGGGGGGATAAGTGAGCAGTTCTTC	CASSIFGGISEQFF
TRBJ1-1	TRBV19	.	.	TGTGCCAGTAGTATGTTGGGAGGGGGAGGGGGCACTGAAGCTTTCTTT	CASSMLGGGGGTEAFF
TRBJ2-3	TRBV9	TRBD1	.	TGTGCCAGCAGCGTAGCTAATACAGGGGCGACAGATACGCAGTATTTT	CASSVANTGATDTQYF
TRBJ2-1	TRBV7-8	TRBD2	many	TGTGCCAGCAGCTTGGGGACTAGCGGGTTCAATGAGCAGTTCTTC	CASSLGTSGFNEQFF
TRBJ2-5	TRBV7-8	TRBD2	many	TGTGCCAGCAGGCGGACTAGCGGGAGGGAGACCCAGTACTTC	CASRRTSGRETQYF
TRBJ2-2	TRBV19	.	.	TGTGCCAGTATGCGTGCCGGGAACACCGGGGAGCTGTTTTTT	CASMRAGNTGELFF
TRBJ2-3	TRBV11-2	.	few	TGTGCCAGCAGCTTAGACGGTACTAGCACAGATACGCAGTATTTT	CASSLDGTSTDTQYF